The 24 T cell receptor beta chains given below trace back to one sample, sequenced in a study of cytomegalovirus exposure and HLA in healthy donors. PCR primers comprised 60 Vbeta and 13 Jbeta primers. TCRdb's copy holds only in-frame clones and misses some; the assay was immunoSEQ multiplex PCR. The table shows about 190,000 clones, with 80% to 85% occurring only once. Material for sequencing was PBMCs. The receptors here all came from a woman younger than 30 in good health and CMV-seronegative.

This clone was detected only a few times. The V call is TRBV10-3, the J call TRBJ1-1; D remains unclear. Per germline, CDR1 ENHRY and CDR2 SYGVKD. CDR3 length: 13 amino acids. Trimming left V 7 bases short and J 0 bases short, with 9 bases between. CDR3 in DNA: TGTGCCATCACTAATTCGCTGAACACTGAAGCTTTCTTT. This gives the protein CAITNSLNTEAFF.

The V gene is TRBV19, the J gene TRBJ2-5, with a tentative D call TRBD1 (5 bases). This CDR3 has 13 amino acids. Germline CDR1 LNHDA, CDR2 SQIVND (reference sequence). The V gene lost 3 bases and the J gene lost 3 bases, with 8 bases spanning the gap. In DNA, the CDR3 is TGTGCCAGTAGTATTGGCAGGGAAGAGACCCAGTACTTC. Amino acids: CASSIGREETQYF.

This clone is a singleton in its sample. This chain joins TRBV7-7 and TRBJ2-5; 9 nucleotides match TRBD1. Per the germline V gene, CDR1 is SSHAT and CDR2 is FNYEAQ (reference sequence). With 4 bases clipped from V and 5 bases from J, the junction kept 17 bases outside the gene matches. CDR3 length: 18 residues. The CDR3, as DNA: TGTGCCAGCAGCTCAGCACAGGGGGCGGATATAAGGTTGGAGACCCAGTACTTC. This sequence encodes CASSSAQGADIRLETQYF.

The chain employs TRBV9 and TRBJ2-1; 12 nucleotides line up with TRBD2. The trim removed 4 bases at V and 8 bases at J, leaving 4 bases unmatched. Germline assignment: CDR1 SGDLS and CDR2 YYNGEE. The CDR3 contains 14 residues. The CDR3 DNA reads TGTGCCAGCAGCCCAGGACTAGCGGGATATGAGCAGTTCTTC. Protein sequence: CASSPGLAGYEQFF.

This rearrangement joins TRBV5-4 to TRBJ2-4; D perhaps matches TRBD1 (6 bases). There are 13 residues in the CDR3. The ends were cut back, 2 bases at V and 7 bases at J, with 10 bases in the middle. Germline CDR1 reads SGHNT; CDR2 reads YYREEE (reference sequence). The CDR3 DNA reads as TGTGCCAGCAGCTTTGAGGGGGATAACATTCAGTACTTC. It yields the protein CASSFEGDNIQYF.

There are many counts of this clone. The sample has other DNA sequences that encode this CDR3 too. The chain employs TRBV2 and TRBJ2-2, with 8 bases lining up with TRBD1. This CDR3 comprises 15 residues. V was pared by 5 bases and J by 5 bases, with 7 bases of the junction left unmatched. CDR1 and CDR2 (germline): SNHLY, FYNNEI. The CDR3 region is CASSLDRGLTGELFF. CDR3 DNA sequence: TGTGCCAGCAGTCTCGACAGGGGACTTACCGGGGAGCTGTTTTTT.

The chain joins TRBV10-1 to TRBJ1-5, with D uncertain. The V gene lost 8 bases and the J gene lost 5 bases, with 10 bases spanning the gap. Germline CDR1 and CDR2: WNHNN and SYGVQD (reference sequence). The CDR3 is 12 amino acids. The DNA for the CDR3 is TGCGCCAGCTTGTTATACTATCAGCCCCAGCATTTT. This encodes CASLLYYQPQHF.

J is TRBJ2-1 and V is TRBV6-7, with TRBD2 identical over 8 bases. TRBV6-7 is placed among ORFs of uncertain function. Trimming at V came to 2 bases and at J to 4 bases, leaving 4 bases not matched to a gene. This CDR3 comprises 15 residues. The CDR3 region is CASSYRGGRYNEQFF. The CDR3 DNA reads as TGTGCCAGCAGTTACCGCGGGGGGCGGTACAATGAGCAGTTCTTC.

In this sample, this clone turned up a few times. The rearrangement uses TRBV28 and TRBJ1-5; D is possibly TRBD1 (5 bases). CDR3 size: 14 residues. Germline CDR1 is MDHEN and CDR2 is SYDVKM. The V end was cut by 5 bases, the J end by 7 bases, with 15 bases between. The CDR3 DNA sequence: TGTGCCAGCAGTCCTGTTGGGGCAGGGCAGCCCCAGCATTTT. It encodes CASSPVGAGQPQHF.

The rearrangement joins TRBV7-9 to TRBJ2-5; 7 positions agree with TRBD1. The CDR3 loop spans 16 amino acids. Germline V lookup: CDR1 SEHNR, CDR2 FQNEAQ (reference sequence). The J segment lost 5 bases and the V segment lost 5 bases, leaving 14 bases of the junction unmatched. In DNA, the CDR3 is TGTGCCAGCAGCCCCCGGAAAGACAGGGTCGGGGAGACCCAGTACTTC. It is translated as CASSPRKDRVGETQYF.

This chain joins TRBV27 and TRBJ2-3, with D tentatively TRBD2 (6 bases). V dropped 2 bases and J dropped 2 bases, with 14 bases sitting between them. Per germline, CDR1 MNHEY and CDR2 SMNVEV (reference sequence). This CDR3 spans 16 amino acids. The CDR3 here is CASSLQGLTYTDTQYF. For the CDR3, the DNA is TGTGCCAGCAGTTTACAGGGACTTACATACACAGATACGCAGTATTTT.

V is TRBV7-9 and J is TRBJ2-5; 9 bases align to TRBD2. The germline gives CDR1 SEHNR, CDR2 FQNEAQ (reference sequence). This CDR3 spans 16 amino acids. Unmatched junction bases numbered 14, after V lost 4 bases and J lost 8 bases. The CDR3 DNA reads TGTGCCAGCAGCTCCCGTGTAGCGGGGGCCCGTGAAACCCAGTACTTC. Residues: CASSSRVAGARETQYF.

The chain joins TRBV30 to TRBJ2-3; D might be TRBD1 (6 bases). Germline CDR1 GTSNPN, CDR2 SVGIG (reference sequence). The V and J ends lost 8 bases and 1 base respectively, with 16 bases between them. The length of the CDR3 is 14 residues. CDR3 sequence: CAMFPGQGTDTQYF. CDR3 DNA sequence: TGTGCCATGTTTCCGGGACAAGGCACAGATACGCAGTATTTT.

The V call is TRBV6-1, the J call TRBJ1-5; possibly TRBD1 for D (5 bases). Germline V gene lookup returns CDR1 MNHNS and CDR2 SASEGT. Trimming took 2 bases from V and 4 from J, leaving 18 bases between them. This CDR3 has 17 amino acids. The CDR3 nucleotides are TGTGCCAGCAGTGAAAGGGTCCTGGGAGGGGAAAATCAGCCCCAGCATTTT. Encoded protein: CASSERVLGGENQPQHF.

The rearrangement uses TRBV29-1 and TRBJ2-5, with TRBD2 as a possible D gene (5 bases). The end of the DNA fits TRBJ2-7 better, so the J call may be wrong. Germline loops: CDR1 SQVTM, CDR2 ANQGSEA. This CDR3 contains 10 residues. In DNA form, the CDR3 reads TGCAGCGTGGGAGCCTACGAGCAGTACTTC. Its translation is CSVGAYEQYF.

In its sample, this clone was seen a few times. V usage is TRBV28 and J usage is TRBJ2-1; no firm D call. CDR3 length: 13 amino acids. Germline V gene data show CDR1 as MDHEN and CDR2 as SYDVKM. V shed 5 bases and J shed 4 bases, with 9 bases lying between them. The CDR3 nucleotides are TGTGCCAGCAGTCTTACTCCTTACAATGAGCAGTTCTTC. Translating gives CASSLTPYNEQFF.

Comment on this clone: Other DNA sequences from this sample encode an identical CDR3 as well. The chain carries TRBV7-9 and TRBJ1-2; D gene unclear. The CDR3 loop spans 13 amino acids. Germline lookup yields CDR1 SEHNR and CDR2 FQNEAQ (reference sequence). The CDR3 nucleotides read TGTGCTAGCGTTGTCGGGGAGTCTTATGGCTACACCTTC. Its protein product is CASVVGESYGYTF.

The chain links TRBV29-1 to TRBJ2-7; no definite D call. The CDR3 has 14 residues. V was trimmed by 7 bases and J by 2 bases, leaving 18 bases between them. Germline CDR1 reads SQVTM; CDR2 reads ANQGSEA. CDR3 amino acids: CSALLLSGAYEQYF. The CDR3 DNA is TGCAGCGCCCTCCTGCTCTCAGGCGCCTACGAGCAGTACTTC.

This rearrangement joins TRBV4-2 to TRBJ1-2; maybe TRBD1 (5 bases). Trimming removed 1 base at V and 3 bases at J, with 15 bases between. This CDR3 has 16 residues. From germline, CDR1 is LGHNA and CDR2 YNFKEQ. The CDR3 loop is CASSQARDRNHYGYTF. CDR3 bases: TGTGCCAGCAGCCAAGCCCGCGACAGAAACCACTATGGCTACACCTTC.

The J gene is TRBJ2-6, the V gene TRBV28, with 12 bases lining up with TRBD2. The germline V gene has CDR1 MDHEN and CDR2 SYDVKM. The CDR3 runs to 22 residues. The V gene end was trimmed by 1 base and the J gene end by 3 bases; junction bases not matched to a gene: 16. CDR3 DNA: TGTGCCAGCAGTTTATTTCTCGGGGGGAGGACTAGCGGGATAGGTGGGGCCAACGTCCTGACTTTC. Amino acid sequence: CASSLFLGGRTSGIGGANVLTF. The full variable domain, with the rest looked up from reference TRBV28 and TRBJ2-6, is DVKVTQSSRYLVKRTGEKVFLECVQDMDHENMFWYRQDPGLGLRLIYFSYDVKMKEKGDIPEGYSVSREKKERFSLILESASTNQTSMYLCASSLFLGGRTSGIGGANVLTFGAGSRLTVL.

The chain links TRBV5-8 to TRBJ1-4; tentatively, D is TRBD1 (6 bases). Germline loops: CDR1 SGHTS, CDR2 YDEGEE. The CDR3 spans 15 residues. V gave up 3 bases and J gave up 8 bases, with 17 bases separating them. The CDR3 region is CASSYLQGSGEKLFF. The DNA of the CDR3 is TGTGCCAGCAGCTACCTACAGGGTTCGGGAGAAAAACTGTTTTTT.

The CDR3 reads CASSLGTGAGNTIYF. The CDR3 bases are TGCGCCAGCAGCTTAGGGACAGGGGCTGGAAACACCATATATTTT. This chain links TRBV5-1 with TRBJ1-3; 10 nucleotides agree with TRBD1. V dropped 2 bases and J dropped 2; count of bases not matched to a gene: 1. The CDR3 is made up of 15 amino acids. Germline V CDR1 and CDR2: SGHRS, YFSETQ.

The chain uses TRBV4-2 and TRBJ1-3; tentatively, D is TRBD1 (5 bases). CDR1 is LGHNA, CDR2 YNFKEQ, per germline. Between the trimmed V and J ends, which lost 1 base and 1 base, there was a span of 11 bases. This CDR3 has 16 amino acids. The CDR3 bases are TGTGCCAGCAGCCAAGGGGTGGGGGGGTCTGGAAACACCATATATTTT. It specifies CASSQGVGGSGNTIYF.

This clone was recorded a few times. V and J are TRBV18 and TRBJ1-3; D is unclear. V gave up 3 bases and J gave up 2 bases, with 11 bases separating them. The CDR3 has 15 residues. Germline CDR1 KGHSH, CDR2 LQKENI. The DNA of the CDR3 is TGTGCCAGCTCACCCCTGCGGCAGACTGGAAACACCATATATTTT. Encoded protein: CASSPLRQTGNTIYF.